A selection of T cell receptor beta chains follows, all from one sample in a study of human T cells and chemical hapten exposure. Using its own MiXCR run on the RACE reads, TCRdb lists one record per CDR3 protein. The sample holds 50,000 to 70,000 distinct CDR3 sequences, roughly a tenth seen once. The material was whole blood, obtained in connection with sensitization to the hapten diphenylcyclopropenone (DPC). These receptors all come from a middle-aged man with alopecia areata. Some clones in this sample may be carry-over from other donors' samples. Both conserved end residues are part of each CDR3. Each record gives: clone size, J gene, D gene, V gene, CDR3 protein, CDR3 DNA. D genes are given only for firm matches. Size is stated for part of the rows, as once, few or many counts, or as a class when the clone is expanded.

>-|TRBJ2-2|TRBD1|TRBV27
CASSLRTGAVGELFF
TGTGCCAGCAGTCTCCGGACAGGGGCTGTCGGGGAGCTGTTTTTT
>-|TRBJ2-4|-|TRBV20-1
CSARGALGADRAKNIQYF
TGCAGTGCTAGAGGAGCACTCGGGGCCGACAGGGCCAAAAACATTCAGTACTTC
>-|TRBJ2-1|TRBD2|TRBV18
CASSPPQRLAGYNEQFF
TGTGCCAGCTCACCACCGCAGAGACTAGCGGGGTACAATGAGCAGTTCTTC
>few|TRBJ2-2|-|TRBV5-4
CASSKTTRRGTGELFF
TGTGCCAGCAGCAAGACGACTAGGAGAGGGACCGGGGAGCTGTTTTTT
>few|TRBJ2-5|-|TRBV24-1
CATSDAGTSGTQYF
TGTGCCACCAGTGATGCCGGGACCTCGGGGACCCAGTACTTC
>few|TRBJ2-5|-|TRBV7-9
CASSHSPTQYF
TGTGCCAGCAGCCACTCTCCGACCCAGTACTTC
>few|TRBJ2-3|-|TRBV28
CASSPSLAGPDTQYF
TGTGCCAGCAGTCCCTCACTAGCAGGGCCAGATACGCAGTATTTT
>many|TRBJ2-3|TRBD1|TRBV19
CASEQGKGDTQYF
TGTGCCAGTGAACAGGGGAAGGGAGATACGCAGTATTTT
>-|TRBJ1-1|-|TRBV7-6
CASSSTVNTEAFF
TGTGCCAGCAGCTCGACAGTTAACACTGAAGCTTTCTTT
>-|TRBJ1-6|TRBD1|TRBV6-5
CASSYSISGQGNSPLHF
TGTGCCAGCAGTTACTCGATTTCGGGACAGGGTAATTCACCCCTCCACTTT
>medium-sized|TRBJ2-3|TRBD2|TRBV6-4
CASSESGEGSTDTQYF
TGTGCCAGCAGTGAGTCCGGGGAGGGAAGCACAGATACGCAGTATTTT
>-|TRBJ2-6|-|TRBV11-2
CASSPGSYSGANVLTF
TGTGCCAGCAGCCCTGGATCGTACTCTGGGGCCAACGTCCTGACTTTC
>many|TRBJ1-6|TRBD1|TRBV7-2
CASSGRQGNSPLHF
TGTGCCAGCAGCGGCCGACAGGGGAATTCACCCCTCCACTTT
>-|TRBJ2-7|-|TRBV29-1
CSVLDRAKGGEQYF
TGCAGCGTTCTAGACCGAGCAAAGGGGGGCGAGCAGTACTTC
>-|TRBJ2-5|-|TRBV3-1
CASSQGPGSGEETQYF
TGTGCCAGCAGCCAGGGCCCCGGTAGCGGAGAAGAGACCCAGTACTTC
>few|TRBJ1-2|-|TRBV9
CASSPEGHRGGYTF
TGTGCCAGCAGCCCAGAGGGGCACCGAGGTGGCTACACCTTC
>many|TRBJ1-1|-|TRBV28
CASSLFLGAEGQMNTEAFF
TGTGCCAGCAGTTTATTTCTCGGAGCAGAGGGACAAATGAACACTGAAGCTTTCTTT
>many|TRBJ1-4|-|TRBV12-3/TRBV12-4
CASSTYRNNEKLFF
TGTGCCAGCAGCACCTACAGGAATAATGAAAAACTGTTTTTT
>few|TRBJ1-1|-|TRBV24-1
CATSDTGRPEAFF
TGTGCCACCAGTGATACAGGGCGCCCTGAAGCTTTCTTT
>few|TRBJ2-3|TRBD2|TRBV9
CASSLTGGNTDTQYF
TGTGCCAGCAGCCTCACGGGAGGGAACACAGATACGCAGTATTTT
>many|TRBJ2-1|-|TRBV11-2
CASSLGASDHNEQFF
TGTGCCAGCAGCTTAGGGGCTAGCGACCACAATGAGCAGTTCTTC
>-|TRBJ1-4|-|TRBV12-3/TRBV12-4
CASSFRSGSALEKLFF
TGTGCCAGCAGTTTCCGCTCAGGATCCGCCCTTGAAAAACTGTTTTTT
>many|TRBJ2-7|-|TRBV27
CASSPSTYLYEQYF
TGTGCCAGCAGTCCTTCGACTTACCTTTACGAGCAGTACTTC
>many|TRBJ1-5|-|TRBV9
CASSDEDSSNQPQHF
TGTGCCAGCAGCGACGAGGACAGTTCTAATCAGCCCCAGCATTTT
>-|TRBJ2-1|TRBD2|TRBV5-6
CASSLVLAASSYNEQFF
TGTGCCAGCAGCTTGGTACTAGCGGCCAGCTCCTACAATGAGCAGTTCTTC
>many|TRBJ2-1|-|TRBV4-2
CASSQGTGTRSYNEQFF
TGTGCCAGCAGCCAAGGTACAGGTACAAGATCCTACAATGAGCAGTTCTTC
>many|TRBJ2-3|-|TRBV7-2
CASSENGAASTDTQYF
TGTGCCAGCAGCGAGAACGGGGCAGCTAGCACAGATACGCAGTATTTT
>-|TRBJ2-1|TRBD2|TRBV11-1
CASSLEAGVRRVEQFF
TGTGCCAGCAGCTTAGAAGCGGGAGTACGACGTGTTGAGCAGTTCTTC
>few|TRBJ2-2|TRBD1|TRBV5-1
CASSFLGQGDTGELFF
TGCGCCAGCAGCTTCTTGGGACAGGGCGACACCGGGGAGCTGTTTTTT
>few|TRBJ2-5|-|TRBV2
CASSENGQTQYF
TGTGCCAGCAGTGAAAACGGGCAGACCCAGTACTTC
>many|TRBJ1-5|-|TRBV6-2/TRBV6-3
CASSSGAWPQHF
TGTGCCAGCAGTTCGGGGGCATGGCCCCAGCATTTT
>few|TRBJ2-3|-|TRBV7-2
CASSLGGGGYGTDTQYF
TGTGCCAGCAGCTTAGGGGGAGGAGGATATGGCACAGATACGCAGTATTTT
>many|TRBJ2-3|-|TRBV19
CASSHRPPSTDTQYF
TGTGCCAGTAGCCACAGGCCCCCAAGCACAGATACGCAGTATTTT
>many|TRBJ1-1|-|TRBV7-9
CASSLGLGRESNTEAFF
TGTGCCAGCAGCTTAGGTTTAGGCAGGGAGAGCAACACTGAAGCTTTCTTT
>few|TRBJ1-1|-|TRBV21-1
CASSNAGSYTEAFF
TGTGCCAGCAGCAATGCAGGGAGCTACACTGAAGCTTTCTTT
>many|TRBJ2-7|TRBD2|TRBV27
CASSLSPTGGSYEQYF
TGTGCCAGCAGCCTATCCCCGACGGGAGGCTCCTACGAGCAGTACTTC
>-|TRBJ2-2|-|TRBV15
CATSRGRTPYHGLFF
TGTGCCACCAGCAGGGGAAGGACTCCCTATCATGGGCTGTTTTTT
>-|TRBJ2-5|-|TRBV28
CASSLTPRQETQYF
TGTGCCAGCAGTTTAACCCCCAGACAAGAGACCCAGTACTTC
>-|TRBJ1-5|TRBD1|TRBV28
CASKLRQGSNQPQHF
TGTGCCAGCAAGTTAAGACAGGGGAGCAATCAGCCCCAGCATTTT
>few|TRBJ2-5|TRBD2|TRBV28
CASRSGSSETQYF
TGTGCCAGCAGAAGCGGGAGTAGCGAGACCCAGTACTTC
>-|TRBJ2-7|TRBD1|TRBV30
CAYHRGSNEQYF
TGTGCCTACCACAGGGGATCCAACGAGCAGTACTTC
>few|TRBJ1-1|-|TRBV6-2/TRBV6-3
CASSLAGAGIGRAFF
TGTGCCAGCAGTTTAGCAGGGGCCGGTATCGGACGCGCTTTCTTT
>few|TRBJ2-7|-|TRBV5-6
CASSLIGGAYEQYF
TGTGCCAGCAGCTTGATTGGGGGCGCCTACGAACAGTACTTC
>many|TRBJ1-2|-|TRBV20-1
CSALSPTVNYGYTF
TGCAGTGCTCTTAGCCCGACAGTGAACTATGGCTACACCTTC
>-|TRBJ1-1|-|TRBV29-1
CSVGRDDTEAFF
TGCAGCGTTGGGAGGGACGACACTGAAGCTTTCTTT
>few|TRBJ2-6|-|TRBV2
CASSLDSDSGANVLTF
TGTGCCAGCAGCCTCGACAGTGACTCTGGGGCCAACGTCCTGACTTTC
>-|TRBJ2-3|-|TRBV28
CASRDPLTDTQYF
TGTGCCAGCAGGGATCCCTTAACAGATACGCAGTATTTT
>many|TRBJ2-5|-|TRBV20-1
CSARDPGTPEGETQYF
TGCAGTGCTAGAGACCCCGGGACACCTGAGGGGGAGACCCAGTACTTC
>few|TRBJ2-7|TRBD1|TRBV29-1
CSVDRGYEQYF
TGCAGCGTCGACAGGGGTTACGAGCAGTACTTC